These 24 T cell receptor beta chains share one sample of origin, sequenced in a study of blood T cells in healthy people across ages. Next came a second PCR, run for roughly 7 to 12 cycles, which used a sample-barcoded 5' primer along with a J-beta primer mix. TCRdb reanalysed the 5' RACE reads using MiXCR and keeps one entry per CDR3 protein. The sample consists of 700,000 or so distinct CDR3 sequences, 22% of them appearing once. Sequencing input: blood. These receptors all come from a man between 65 and 85 years old in good health.

V and J are TRBV11-2 and TRBJ2-1; D perhaps matches TRBD2 (6 bases). Germline V gene sequence: CDR1 SGHAT, CDR2 FQNNGV. The CDR3 is 15 amino acids. V lost 7 bases and J 4 bases, leaving 17 bases between the germline ends. For the CDR3, the DNA is TGTGCCAGCAACCGCGGGGCTAGCGAGTACAATGAGCAGTTCTTC. Translation gives CASNRGASEYNEQFF.

Ten or more counts support this clonotype. This chain uses TRBV20-1 with TRBJ2-4, with D possibly being TRBD1 (5 bases). The CDR3 runs to 14 residues. The V end lost 3 bases, the J end lost 3 bases, and 12 bases lay between the germline ends. Germline-derived CDR1 and CDR2 are DFQATT and SNEGSKA (reference sequence). In DNA, the CDR3 is TGCAGTGCTAGTGACAGTCTGGTCAAAAACATTCAGTACTTC. It is translated as CSASDSLVKNIQYF.

There are a few counts of this clonotype. The chain links TRBV7-3 to TRBJ2-3, with 9 bases identical to TRBD2. V shed 0 bases, J shed 4 bases, and the junction held 5 bases outside the gene matches. Germline-derived CDR1 and CDR2 are SGHTA and FQGTGA. The CDR3 extends over 16 amino acids. The CDR3 DNA reads TGTGCCAGCAGCTTAACCGTAGCGGGAGAGGCAGATACGCAGTATTTT. Translated: CASSLTVAGEADTQYF.

The chain has TRBV14 and TRBJ2-4, with D uncertain. Germline V gives CDR1 SGHDN, CDR2 FVKESK. Trimming cost V 4 bases and J 1 base, with 8 bases left between them. The CDR3 sequence is 14 residues long. CDR3 DNA sequence: TGTGCCAGCAGCCGCATAGAGGCCAAAAACATTCAGTACTTC. It codes for CASSRIEAKNIQYF.

This chain links TRBV25-1 with TRBJ2-5; 9 bases are a match to TRBD1. The end of the DNA aligns better with TRBJ2-7, so the J call may be wrong. From germline, CDR1 is MGHDK and CDR2 SYGVNS. This CDR3 is built from 17 residues. CDR3 loop: CASSDFHRDRELYEQYV. The CDR3 nucleotides read TGTGCCAGCAGTGATTTTCATAGGGACAGGGAGCTTTACGAGCAGTACGTC.

Only a few counts were recorded for this clonotype. The V and J genes are TRBV6-6 and TRBJ2-3; possibly TRBD1 for D (5 bases). The CDR3 sequence is 17 residues long. The V gene's germline CDR1 is MNHNY and CDR2 SVGAGI (reference sequence). V lost 5 bases and J lost 8, with 26 bases in between. The chain's CDR3 is CASSPPSPQQGGGTQYF. For the CDR3, the DNA is TGTGCCAGCAGTCCCCCTTCCCCCCAGCAGGGCGGTGGTACGCAGTATTTT.

In its sample, this clonotype was seen a few times. This chain connects TRBV5-4 to TRBJ2-1, with D possibly being TRBD2 (5 bases). Germline V gene lookup returns CDR1 SGHNT and CDR2 YYREEE (reference sequence). Trimming took 2 bases from V and 5 from J, leaving 20 bases between them. The CDR3 totals 17 residues. CDR3 protein: CASSFGYSGPLDNEQFF. The CDR3 DNA reads as TGTGCCAGCAGCTTTGGGTACAGCGGACCGCTTGACAATGAGCAGTTCTTC.

The V and J genes are TRBV9 and TRBJ2-5; no clear D gene. Germline CDR1 and CDR2: SGDLS and YYNGEE. V shed 2 bases and J shed 0 bases, with 5 bases lying between them. The CDR3 loop spans 13 amino acids. CDR3 residues: CASSVQYQETQYF. CDR3 in DNA: TGTGCCAGCAGCGTGCAGTACCAAGAGACCCAGTACTTC.

In its sample, this clonotype was seen a few times. The rearrangement links TRBV29-1 to TRBJ1-2, with D hard to call. V was shortened by 4 bases and J by 9 bases, with 12 bases between the two germline ends. The CDR3 contains 11 residues. Germline V gene lookup returns CDR1 SQVTM and CDR2 ANQGSEA. CDR3 in DNA: TGCAGCGTTGGGAAGGCACGGAGCTACACCTTC. It yields the protein CSVGKARSYTF.

This clonotype was detected a few times. The rearrangement uses TRBV7-9 and TRBJ2-2, with 9 bases that match TRBD2. J gave up 5 bases and V 8 bases, and 9 bases lay outside the gene matches. The CDR3 length is 15 residues. Germline V lookup: CDR1 SEHNR, CDR2 FQNEAQ (reference sequence). CDR3 loop: CASPRPGLATGELFF. The CDR3 DNA sequence: TGTGCCAGCCCGCGGCCGGGACTAGCTACCGGGGAGCTGTTTTTT.

V usage is TRBV6-1 and J usage is TRBJ1-5; 7 bases are shared with TRBD1. The germline gives CDR1 MNHNS, CDR2 SASEGT. Trimming at V came to 5 bases and at J to 2 bases, leaving 6 bases not matched to a gene. The CDR3 loop spans 15 amino acids. The CDR3 reads CASSQGQRGNQPQHF. The CDR3 region has the DNA TGTGCCAGCAGTCAGGGACAGCGGGGCAATCAGCCCCAGCATTTT.

The chain recombines TRBV24-1 with TRBJ1-1; maybe TRBD1 (6 bases). Trimming stripped 9 bases from V and 10 bases from J, with 44 bases between. The length of the CDR3 is 21 residues. Germline V gene sequence: CDR1 KGHDR, CDR2 SFDVKD. Here the CDR3 reads CATYPIQTLQNDSGGRVGAFF. The CDR3 DNA is TGTGCCACCTATCCAATTCAAACCCTACAGAACGACAGCGGGGGCCGGGTAGGAGCTTTCTTT.

This clonotype was seen a few times. The genes are TRBV6-5 and TRBJ2-7; possible D gene TRBD1, 5 bases. This CDR3 spans 15 amino acids. From germline, CDR1 is MNHEY and CDR2 SVGAGI. V lost 4 bases and J 3 bases, leaving 16 bases between the germline ends. CDR3 residues: CASSFGQGSFYEQYF. The CDR3 DNA sequence: TGTGCCAGCAGTTTTGGGCAGGGAAGCTTCTACGAGCAGTACTTC.

The chain has TRBV4-3 and TRBJ2-5, with TRBD1 as a possible D gene (6 bases). This CDR3 has 16 amino acids. Germline V gene lookup returns CDR1 LGHNA and CDR2 YSLEER. Trimming took off 0 bases at V and 6 bases at J, with 17 bases between the two ends. In nucleotides, the CDR3 is TGCGCCAGCAGCCAAGAAACGGGACCCCAGGGGAAGACCCAGTACTTC. Protein sequence: CASSQETGPQGKTQYF.

The genes are TRBV5-1 and TRBJ2-2, with D uncertain. This CDR3 comprises 15 residues. Germline CDR1 is SGHRS and CDR2 is YFSETQ. V lost 4 bases and J 1 base, leaving 11 bases between the germline ends. The CDR3 DNA follows: TGCGCCAGCAGCAAGGACCTACGGAACACCGGGGAGCTGTTTTTT. Translating it yields CASSKDLRNTGELFF.

This clonotype was found a few times. The J gene is TRBJ1-5, the V gene TRBV12-3 or TRBV12-4; D is perhaps TRBD1 (6 bases). This CDR3 contains 15 residues. The germline V and J ends were trimmed by 6 bases and 0 bases, with 12 bases remaining between them. The CDR3 region is CASRGATGSNQPQHF. DNA of the CDR3: TGTGCCAGCAGGGGGGCCACGGGTAGCAATCAGCCCCAGCATTTT.

J is TRBJ2-5 and V is TRBV20-1; 10 bases are a match to TRBD2. Germline CDR1 is DFQATT and CDR2 is SNEGSKA (reference sequence). The CDR3 has 14 residues. Trimming took 4 bases from V and 4 from J; bases not matched to a gene: 6. Here the CDR3 DNA reads TGCAGTGCTATCCGGACTAGCGGACGAGAGACCCAGTACTTC. Encoded protein: CSAIRTSGRETQYF.

This clonotype was seen more than once but under ten times. The V call is TRBV7-2, the J call TRBJ2-7; D is possibly TRBD1 or TRBD2 (5 bases each). Between the trimmed V and J ends, which lost 3 bases and 2 bases, there was a span of 14 bases. Germline CDR1 SGHTA, CDR2 FQGNSA. The CDR3 has 15 residues. Written as DNA, the CDR3 is TGTGCCAGCAGCTTTGCGAGGGGACCTCCCTACGAGCAGTACGTC. Encoded protein: CASSFARGPPYEQYV.

This clonotype has a handful of counts. The chain employs TRBV12-3 or TRBV12-4 and TRBJ2-7; D gene unclear. This CDR3 has 12 amino acids. V dropped 3 bases and J dropped 4 bases, with 7 bases sitting between them. The CDR3 coding sequence is TGTGCCAGCAGTTTTTCGCTTTACGAGCAGTACTTC. This codes for CASSFSLYEQYF.

The chain links TRBV12-3 or TRBV12-4 to TRBJ2-7; perhaps TRBD1 as D (6 bases). CDR3 length equals 14 residues. V was cut by 4 bases and J by 6 bases, with 16 bases left in between. The CDR3 sequence is CASSYYRDNFEQYF. Here the CDR3 DNA reads TGTGCCAGCAGTTACTACCGGGACAACTTCGAGCAGTACTTC.

The chain couples TRBV7-3 to TRBJ2-3; D is tentatively TRBD1 or TRBD2 (5 bases each). V was pared by 5 bases and J by 2 bases, with 14 bases between. The germline CDR1 and CDR2 sequences are SGHTA and FQGTGA. This CDR3 comprises 15 residues. CDR3 region: CASSPISGHTDTQYF. CDR3 in DNA: TGTGCCAGCAGCCCTATAAGCGGACACACAGATACGCAGTATTTT.

This clonotype occurred a few times. The chain is built from TRBV20-1 and TRBJ2-1; 7 bases agree with TRBD2. This CDR3 has 11 amino acids. Per the germline V gene, CDR1 is DFQATT and CDR2 is SNEGSKA (reference sequence). In DNA, the CDR3 is TGCGCCAAATCAACGGGGGGTGAGCAGTTCTTC. This translates into CAKSTGGEQFF.

The CDR3 bases are TGTGCCAGCAGTTTGGACAAGTACGAGCAGTACGTC. It translates to CASSLDKYEQYV. The chain recombines TRBV2 with TRBJ2-7; the D gene is possibly TRBD1 (5 bases). Germline V gene lookup returns CDR1 SNHLY and CDR2 FYNNEI. V lost 5 bases, J lost 4 bases, and 9 bases lay in between. The CDR3 runs to 12 residues.

This clonotype has more than one count but fewer than ten. The chain recombines TRBV7-9 with TRBJ2-5; D not resolved. Trimming removed 5 bases from V and 5 bases from J, with 15 bases in between. CDR3 length equals 14 residues. CDR1 SEHNR and CDR2 FQNEAQ come from the germline V gene (reference sequence). The CDR3 here is CASSVVPERETQYF. The CDR3 nucleotides read TGTGCCAGCAGCGTAGTACCTGAACGGGAGACCCAGTACTTC.